This T cell receptor (beta chain) stems from a study of blood T cell repertoires in COVID-19. Study in general: Samples came from the United States, Italy and Spain, spanning acute and convalescent COVID-19. T cells, B-cell-depleted T cells, or PBMCs provided the cDNA or gDNA that served as material.

Sequencing was performed with immunoSEQ multiplex PCR; in TCRdb, only in-frame clones are kept and a portion is missing. This table has hundreds of thousands of clones, roughly 90% appearing once. CDR1 is GTSNPN, CDR2 SVGIG, per germline (reference sequence). Trimming removed 2 bases from V and 7 bases from J, with 14 bases in between. This CDR3 has 13 amino acids. The chain uses TRBV30 and TRBJ1-2; no firm D call. The sequenced sample consisted of peripheral blood. The clonotype was recovered from a woman in her forties or fifties with active or convalescent COVID-19. The CDR3 spells CAWSPGLLGGYTF. Here the CDR3 DNA reads TGTGCCTGGAGTCCAGGATTATTAGGTGGCTACACCTTC.